Presented here are 7 T cell receptor beta chains from one specimen sequenced in a study of T cell responses to AZD1222 COVID-19 vaccine. The table came from immunoSEQ multiplex PCR; TCRdb's copy has only in-frame clones and leaves some out. Here the sample spans about 170,000 clones, around 87% being singletons. The sample consisted of peripheral blood, taken on day 0 of AZD1222 vaccination. The receptors were sampled from an adult in good health.

The genes are TRBV9 and TRBJ2-3, with D maybe TRBD2 (5 bases). This CDR3 region has 14 residues. V gave up 4 bases and J gave up 2 bases, with 11 bases separating them. Germline V gene lookup returns CDR1 SGDLS and CDR2 YYNGEE. As DNA, the CDR3 is TGTGCCAGCAGCCCGAGAGCGGACACAGATACGCAGTATTTT. Amino acid sequence: CASSPRADTDTQYF.

The chain carries TRBV18 and TRBJ2-3; perhaps TRBD1 as D (5 bases). The V and J ends lost 6 bases and 6 bases respectively, with 10 bases between them. The CDR3 contains 12 residues. CDR1 and CDR2 from the germline V gene are KGHSH and LQKENI. This CDR3 is CASSRSGDTQYF. CDR3 sequence (DNA): TGTGCCAGCTCGCGCTCAGGGGATACGCAGTATTTT. Combining the CDR3 with reference TRBV18 and TRBJ2-3 gives the whole variable domain NAGVMQNPRHLVRRRGQEARLRCSPMKGHSHVYWYRQLPEEGLKFMVYLQKENIIDESGMPKERFSAEFPKEGPSILRIQQVVRGDSAAYFCASSRSGDTQYFGPGTRLTVL.

V usage is TRBV14 and J usage is TRBJ2-2; D not resolved. The germline V and J ends were trimmed by 0 bases and 6 bases, with 2 bases remaining between them. This CDR3 region has 12 residues. Germline V gene lookup returns CDR1 SGHDN and CDR2 FVKESK. The DNA for the CDR3 is TGTGCCAGCAGCCAAGAATCCGGGGAGCTGTTTTTT. Its protein is CASSQESGELFF.

The chain uses TRBV18 and TRBJ2-2; D unclear. CDR3 length: 13 residues. Germline loops: CDR1 KGHSH, CDR2 LQKENI. The V gene lost 3 bases and the J gene lost 1 base, with 3 bases spanning the gap. The CDR3 DNA reads as TGTGCCAGCTCACCCGGGAACACCGGGGAGCTGTTTTTT. Translated: CASSPGNTGELFF. Full variable domain (outside the CDR3, taken from reference TRBV18 and TRBJ2-2): NAGVMQNPRHLVRRRGQEARLRCSPMKGHSHVYWYRQLPEEGLKFMVYLQKENIIDESGMPKERFSAEFPKEGPSILRIQQVVRGDSAAYFCASSPGNTGELFFGEGSRLTVL.

The chain carries TRBV7-8 and TRBJ1-1; D remains unclear. V dropped 5 bases and J dropped 0 bases, with 10 bases sitting between them. The CDR3 length is 14 residues. CDR1 is SGHVS and CDR2 is FQNEAQ in the germline V gene. As DNA, the CDR3 is TGTGCCAGCAGCCCCGATGAGGTGAACACTGAAGCTTTCTTT. It is translated as CASSPDEVNTEAFF. The whole variable domain, filled in from reference TRBV7-8 and TRBJ1-1, reads GAGVSQSPRYKVAKRGQDVALRCDPISGHVSLFWYQQALGQGPEFLTYFQNEAQLDKSGLPSDRFFAERPEGSVSTLKIQRTQQEDSAVYLCASSPDEVNTEAFFGQGTRLTVV.

This clone was found a few times. The chain is built from TRBV5-6 and TRBJ1-5; D is perhaps TRBD1 (6 bases). Looked up from germline, CDR1 is SGHDT and CDR2 is YYEEEE. This CDR3 comprises 14 residues. The V and J ends lost 4 bases and 7 bases respectively, with 15 bases between them. For the CDR3, the DNA is TGTGCCAGCAGCCCCAGGGGATTAGGCCAGCCCCAGCATTTT. Protein product: CASSPRGLGQPQHF.

This chain joins TRBV6-5 and TRBJ1-4; unclear D gene. This CDR3 has 15 amino acids. Trimming removed 0 bases at V and 8 bases at J, with 13 bases between. CDR1 is MNHEY, CDR2 SVGAGI, per germline. The CDR3 sequence is CASSYSRPPWEKLFF. The CDR3 DNA is TGTGCCAGCAGTTACTCTCGCCCCCCCTGGGAAAAACTGTTTTTT.